This T cell receptor beta chain was recovered during a study of blood T cell repertoires in COVID-19. Study-level background: COVID-19 samples, acute and convalescent, were from the United States, Italy and Spain. Sample material is recorded as cDNA or gDNA derived from T cells, B-cell-depleted T cells, or PBMCs.

How the authors handled the data: Estimation of nucleated cell counts relied on the amplification of reference gene primers. TCRdb's table, derived via immunoSEQ multiplex PCR, lists solely in-frame clones and lacks some. V, J and clone size were drawn from that table, and D and trimming were deduced from the DNA. The sample records tens of thousands of clones, around nine tenths being singletons. The V segment lost 2 bases and the J segment 5 bases; nucleotides outside the gene matches: 5. This CDR3 contains 15 residues. CDR1 is SGHVS and CDR2 is FQNEAQ in the germline V gene. This clone was seen a few times.

The TCR originated in an elderly man with acute or convalescent COVID-19. The source material was peripheral blood. This chain connects TRBV7-8 to TRBJ2-3, with 9 bases identical to TRBD2. CDR3 sequence (DNA): TGTGCCAGCAGCTTACGGCGGGAGGGCCAAGATACGCAGTATTTT. This translates into CASSLRREGQDTQYF.